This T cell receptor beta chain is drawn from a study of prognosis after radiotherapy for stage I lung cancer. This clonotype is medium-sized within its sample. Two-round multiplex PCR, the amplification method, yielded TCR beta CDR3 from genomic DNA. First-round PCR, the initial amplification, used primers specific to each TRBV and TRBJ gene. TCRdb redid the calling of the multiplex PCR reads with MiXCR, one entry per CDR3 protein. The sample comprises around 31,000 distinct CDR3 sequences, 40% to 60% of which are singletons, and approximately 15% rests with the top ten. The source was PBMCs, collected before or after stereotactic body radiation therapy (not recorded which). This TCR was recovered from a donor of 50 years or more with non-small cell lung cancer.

This CDR3 is CASSYVRETAGNTIYF. The CDR3 coding sequence is TGTGCCAGCAGTTACGTCAGGGAGACTGCTGGAAACACCATATATTTT. The chain uses TRBV6-2 or TRBV6-3 and TRBJ1-3; TRBD1 is a possible D gene (5 bases). CDR3 length: 16 amino acids. Germline assignment: CDR1 MNHEY and CDR2 SVGEGT. Trimming removed 2 bases from V and 2 bases from J, with 13 bases in between.